By share, the clone carrying this TCR beta chain ranks as large. V gave up 5 bases and J gave up 1 base, with 14 bases separating them. In germline, CDR1 is SGHNT, CDR2 YENEEA. This CDR3 comprises 15 residues. The data were obtained in a study of sequential checkpoint blockade in melanoma. On the study more broadly: TCRβ was sequenced from DNA of approximately 91 pretreatment tumors. Matched biopsies came pretreatment and at week 13 for twenty-two patients.

Some clones are missing from TCRdb's copy, which holds only in-frame ones; the method was immunoSEQ multiplex PCR. Here the sample spans roughly 2,000 clones, about 29% being singletons. Treatment of the sample: randomized to nivolumab then ipilimumab (arm A) or the reverse (arm B). The rearrangement links TRBV11-3 to TRBJ1-1; the D is unclear. Source: tumor tissue (inferred from file names), taken from a patient given nivolumab and ipilimumab in sequence. The sequence was obtained from a human donor with melanoma. In DNA form, the CDR3 reads TGTGCCAGCAGCGATTCTTGGTTTGGGAACACTGAAGCTTTCTTT. Protein: CASSDSWFGNTEAFF.